Included here is one T cell receptor beta chain sequence, with context. This entry belongs to a study of T cell changes during pregnancy in multiple sclerosis. Profiling relied on immunoSEQ multiplex PCR, and the TCRdb table lists in-frame clones only, not all of them. The sample contains 40,000 to 45,000 clones, around nine tenths of which appear only once. The length of the CDR3 is 15 residues. Trimming at V came to 7 bases and at J to 5 bases, leaving 8 bases not matched to a gene. CDR1 MNHEY and CDR2 SVGAGI come from the germline V gene. This sequence joins TRBV6-5 and TRBJ2-7, with TRBD2 matching 13 bases. This sequence was found in a female donor with multiple sclerosis, enrolled in a pregnancy study. Sample: CD8+ T cells from peripheral blood mononuclear cells, taken in the third trimester of pregnancy. CDR3 amino acids: CASTLLAGGPHEQYF. Here the CDR3 DNA reads TGTGCCAGCACCTTACTAGCGGGAGGGCCCCACGAGCAGTACTTC.